This TCR beta chain came from a study of OX40 agonist ivuxolimab in advanced cancers. Only in-frame clones appear in the TCRdb table, and some are missing; sequencing was by immunoSEQ multiplex PCR. The sample lists fewer than 60,000 clones, around nine tenths occurring once. A few counts support this clone. This CDR3 spans 14 amino acids. Germline CDR1 is MNHEY and CDR2 is SMNVEV (reference sequence). V lost 3 bases to trimming and J lost 4 bases, with 10 bases between them. The chain couples TRBV27 to TRBJ1-5, with D maybe TRBD1 (5 bases). Sequenced material: CD4+ or CD8+ T cells sorted from blood, taken in a trial of the OX40 agonist ivuxolimab. This clonotype was obtained from an adult with an advanced solid tumor such as melanoma, head and neck, liver or kidney cancer. The CDR3 here is CASSFGADNQPQHF. The DNA for the CDR3 is TGTGCCAGCAGTTTTGGGGCAGATAATCAGCCCCAGCATTTT.